The entry below gives a single T cell receptor beta chain sequence along with its context. The antigen is not known. These data originate in a study of shared clonotypes between healthy human individuals. Study-level background: The study enrolled a couple of women and a few men aged 18 to 49. Study-wide results and limits: Sharing across four donors was highest in naive CD4 (approximately 5%) and lowest in memory CD8 (about 0.4%). Even with large depth, rarefaction showed that sorted-subset sequencing was incomplete.

TCRdb's copy holds only in-frame clones and misses some; the assay was immunoSEQ multiplex PCR. The sample lists about 820,000 clones; around 93% were seen once. In the naive CD8 group, cells lacked CD45RO and were positively selected for CCR7, so terminally differentiated effector memory CD45RA+ cells were left out. Deletions cut 7 bases from V and 3 bases from J, with 10 bases between. The germline V gene has CDR1 SQVTM and CDR2 ANQGSEA. The length of the CDR3 is 12 residues. The specimen was naive CD8+ T cells sorted from blood. The chain is built from TRBV29-1 and TRBJ1-3; D is uncertain. The sequence was collected from a man aged 25-40 years in good health. The CDR3 sequence: CSARRNGNTIYF. CDR3 DNA sequence: TGCAGCGCCCGACGAAATGGAAACACCATATATTTT.